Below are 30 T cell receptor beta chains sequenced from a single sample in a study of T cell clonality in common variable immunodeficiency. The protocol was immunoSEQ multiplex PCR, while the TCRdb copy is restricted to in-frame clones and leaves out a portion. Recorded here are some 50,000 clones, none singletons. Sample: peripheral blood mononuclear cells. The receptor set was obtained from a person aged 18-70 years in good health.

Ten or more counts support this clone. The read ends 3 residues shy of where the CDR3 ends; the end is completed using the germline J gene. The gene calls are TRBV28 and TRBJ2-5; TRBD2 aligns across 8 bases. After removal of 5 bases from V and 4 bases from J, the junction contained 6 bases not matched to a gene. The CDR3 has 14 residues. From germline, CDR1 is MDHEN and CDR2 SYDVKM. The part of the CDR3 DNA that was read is TGTGCCAGCAGTCGCGGGGGGTTGATAGAGACC. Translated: CASSRGGLIET. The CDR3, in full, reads CASSRGGLIETQYF.

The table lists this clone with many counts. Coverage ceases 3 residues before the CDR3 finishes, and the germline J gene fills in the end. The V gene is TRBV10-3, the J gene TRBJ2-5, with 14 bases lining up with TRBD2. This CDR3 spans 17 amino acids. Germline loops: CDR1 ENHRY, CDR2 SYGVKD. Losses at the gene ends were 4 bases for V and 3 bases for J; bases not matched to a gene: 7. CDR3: CAISGTSGGSLEETQYF. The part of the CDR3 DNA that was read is TGTGCCATCAGTGGGACTAGCGGGGGGTCGCTGGAAGAGACC.

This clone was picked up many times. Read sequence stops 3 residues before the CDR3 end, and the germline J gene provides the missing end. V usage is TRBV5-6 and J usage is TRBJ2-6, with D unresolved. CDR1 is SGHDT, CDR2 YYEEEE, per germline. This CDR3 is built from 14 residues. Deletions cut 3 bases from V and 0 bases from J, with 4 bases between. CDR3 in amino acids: CASSWASGANVLTF. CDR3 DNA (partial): TGTGCCAGCAGCTGGGCCTCTGGGGCCAACGTC.

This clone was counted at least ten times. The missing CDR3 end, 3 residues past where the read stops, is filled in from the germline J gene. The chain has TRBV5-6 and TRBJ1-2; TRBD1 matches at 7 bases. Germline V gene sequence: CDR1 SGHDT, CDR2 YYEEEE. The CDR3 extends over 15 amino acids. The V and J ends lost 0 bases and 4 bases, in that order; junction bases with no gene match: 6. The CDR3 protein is CASSLATGAGYGYTF. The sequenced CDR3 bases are TGTGCCAGCAGCTTGGCCACAGGGGCGGGCTATGGC.

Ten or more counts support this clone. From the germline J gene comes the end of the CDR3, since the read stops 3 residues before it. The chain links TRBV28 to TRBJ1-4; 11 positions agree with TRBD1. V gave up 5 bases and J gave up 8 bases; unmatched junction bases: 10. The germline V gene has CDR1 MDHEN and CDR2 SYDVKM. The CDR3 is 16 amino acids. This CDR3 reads CASSRRTGGAREKLFF. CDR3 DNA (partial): TGTGCCAGCAGTCGCCGGACAGGGGGCGCCCGCGAAAAA.

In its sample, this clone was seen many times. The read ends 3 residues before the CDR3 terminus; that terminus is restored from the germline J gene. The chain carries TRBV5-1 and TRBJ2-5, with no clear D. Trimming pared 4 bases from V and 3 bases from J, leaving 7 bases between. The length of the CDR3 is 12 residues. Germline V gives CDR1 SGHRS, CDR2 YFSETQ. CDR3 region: CASSPPEETQYF. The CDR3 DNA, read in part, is TGCGCCAGCAGCCCCCCCGAAGAGACC.

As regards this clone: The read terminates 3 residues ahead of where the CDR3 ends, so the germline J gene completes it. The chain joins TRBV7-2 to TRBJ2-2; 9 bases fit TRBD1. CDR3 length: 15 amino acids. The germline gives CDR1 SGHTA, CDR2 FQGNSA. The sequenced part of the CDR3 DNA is TGTGCCAGCAGCCCGACAGGGGGTAGTAATTCACCG. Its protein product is CASSPTGGSNSP. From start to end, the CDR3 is CASSPTGGSNSPLFF.

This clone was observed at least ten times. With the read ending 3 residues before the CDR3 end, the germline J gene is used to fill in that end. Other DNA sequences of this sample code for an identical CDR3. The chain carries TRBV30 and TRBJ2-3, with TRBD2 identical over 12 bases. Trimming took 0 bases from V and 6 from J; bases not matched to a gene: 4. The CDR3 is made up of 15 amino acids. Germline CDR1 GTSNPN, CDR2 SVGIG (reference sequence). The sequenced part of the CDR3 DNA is TGTGCCTGGAGTGTAGGGACTAGCGGGCCGGATACG. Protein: CAWSVGTSGPDT. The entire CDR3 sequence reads CAWSVGTSGPDTQYF.

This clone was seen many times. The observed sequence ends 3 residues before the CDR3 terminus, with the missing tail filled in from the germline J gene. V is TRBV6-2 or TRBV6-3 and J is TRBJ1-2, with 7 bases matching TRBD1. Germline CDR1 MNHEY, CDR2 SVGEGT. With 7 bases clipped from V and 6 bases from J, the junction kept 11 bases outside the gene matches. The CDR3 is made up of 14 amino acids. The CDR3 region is CASIRNSGTDGYTF. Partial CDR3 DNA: TGTGCCAGCATCCGAAATTCGGGGACAGATGGC.

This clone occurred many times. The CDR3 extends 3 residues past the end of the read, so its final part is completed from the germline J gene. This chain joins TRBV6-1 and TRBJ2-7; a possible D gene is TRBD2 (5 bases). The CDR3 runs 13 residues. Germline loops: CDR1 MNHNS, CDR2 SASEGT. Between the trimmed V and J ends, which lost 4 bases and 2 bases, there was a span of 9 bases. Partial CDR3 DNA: TGTGCCAGCAGTGCCACGAGGGCCTACGAG. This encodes CASSATRAYE. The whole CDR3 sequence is CASSATRAYEQYF.

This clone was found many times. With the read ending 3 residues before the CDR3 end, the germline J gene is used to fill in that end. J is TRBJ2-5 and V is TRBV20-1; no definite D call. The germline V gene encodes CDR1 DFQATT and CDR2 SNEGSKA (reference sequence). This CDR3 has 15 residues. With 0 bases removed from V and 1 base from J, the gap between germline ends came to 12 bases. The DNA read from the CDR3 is TGCAGTGCTAGAGATTCGCGGCAGAGCCAAGAGACC. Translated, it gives CSARDSRQSQET. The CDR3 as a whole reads CSARDSRQSQETQYF.

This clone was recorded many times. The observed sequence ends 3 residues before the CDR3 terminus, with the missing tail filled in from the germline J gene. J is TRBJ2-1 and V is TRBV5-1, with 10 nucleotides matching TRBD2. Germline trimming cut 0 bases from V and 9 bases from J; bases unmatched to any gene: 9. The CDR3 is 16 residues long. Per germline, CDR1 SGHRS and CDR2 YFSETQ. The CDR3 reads CASSLGPAGGPVEQFF. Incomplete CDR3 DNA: TGCGCCAGCAGCTTGGGGCCAGCGGGGGGGCCGGTTGAG. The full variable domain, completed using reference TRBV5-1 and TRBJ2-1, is KAGVTQTPRYLIKTRGQQVTLSCSPISGHRSVSWYQQTPGQGLQFLFEYFSETQRNKGNFPGRFSGRQFSNSRSEMNVSTLELGDSALYLCASSLGPAGGPVEQFFGPGTRLTVL.

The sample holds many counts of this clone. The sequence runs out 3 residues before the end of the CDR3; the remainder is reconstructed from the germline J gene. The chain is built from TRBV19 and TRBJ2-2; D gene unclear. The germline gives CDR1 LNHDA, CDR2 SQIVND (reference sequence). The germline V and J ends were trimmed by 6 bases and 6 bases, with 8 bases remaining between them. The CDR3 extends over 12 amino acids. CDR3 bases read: TGTGCCAGTAGGAAACGGGCCGGGGAG. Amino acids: CASRKRAGE. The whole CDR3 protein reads CASRKRAGELFF.

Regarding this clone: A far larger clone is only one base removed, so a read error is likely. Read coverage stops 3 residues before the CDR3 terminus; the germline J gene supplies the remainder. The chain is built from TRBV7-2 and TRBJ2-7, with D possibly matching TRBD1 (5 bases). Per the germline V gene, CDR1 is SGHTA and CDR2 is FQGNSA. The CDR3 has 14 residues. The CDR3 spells CARRSSQGPYEQYF. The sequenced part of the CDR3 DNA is TGTGCCCGCAGGTCTAGTCAGGGTCCCTACGAG.

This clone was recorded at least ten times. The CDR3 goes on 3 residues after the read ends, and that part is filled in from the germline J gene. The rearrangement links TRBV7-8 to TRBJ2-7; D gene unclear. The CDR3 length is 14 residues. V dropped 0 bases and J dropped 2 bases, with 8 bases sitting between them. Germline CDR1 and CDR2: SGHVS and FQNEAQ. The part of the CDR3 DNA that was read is TGTGCCAGCAGCTTAGCCCGCTATACCTACGAG. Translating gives CASSLARYTYE. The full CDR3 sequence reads CASSLARYTYEQYF. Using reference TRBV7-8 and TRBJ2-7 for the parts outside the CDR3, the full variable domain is GAGVSQSPRYKVAKRGQDVALRCDPISGHVSLFWYQQALGQGPEFLTYFQNEAQLDKSGLPSDRFFAERPEGSVSTLKIQRTQQEDSAVYLCASSLARYTYEQYFGPGTRLTVT.

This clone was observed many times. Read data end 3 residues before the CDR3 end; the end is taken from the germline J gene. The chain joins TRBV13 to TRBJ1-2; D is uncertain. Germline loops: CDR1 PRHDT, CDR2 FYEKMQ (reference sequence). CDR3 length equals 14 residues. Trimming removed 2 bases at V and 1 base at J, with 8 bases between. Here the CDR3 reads CASSLRVDNYGYTF. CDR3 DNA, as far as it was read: TGTGCCAGCAGCTTAAGGGTAGATAACTATGGC. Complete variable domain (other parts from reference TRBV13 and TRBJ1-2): AAGVIQSPRHLIKEKRETATLKCYPIPRHDTVYWYQQGPGQDPQFLISFYEKMQSDKGSIPDRFSAQQFSDYHSELNMSSLELGDSALYFCASSLRVDNYGYTFGSGTRLTVV.

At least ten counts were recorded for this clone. The part of the CDR3 DNA that was read is TGTGCCATCCCCAAGAGGGCAGCACCTAACTATGGC. Translation gives CAIPKRAAPNYG. The entire CDR3 protein is CAIPKRAAPNYGYTF. The chain carries TRBV10-3 and TRBJ1-2; D uncertain. The CDR3 goes on 3 residues after the read ends, and that part is filled in from the germline J gene. Deletions cut 8 bases from V and 0 bases from J, with 16 bases between. This CDR3 spans 15 amino acids. Germline values: CDR1 ENHRY, CDR2 SYGVKD.

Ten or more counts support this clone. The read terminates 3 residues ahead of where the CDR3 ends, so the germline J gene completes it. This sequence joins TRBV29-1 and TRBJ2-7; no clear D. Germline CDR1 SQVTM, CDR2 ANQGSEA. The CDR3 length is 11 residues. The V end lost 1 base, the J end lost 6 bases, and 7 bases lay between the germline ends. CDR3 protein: CSVEVAFEQYF. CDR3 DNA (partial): TGCAGCGTTGAAGTAGCTTTCGAG.

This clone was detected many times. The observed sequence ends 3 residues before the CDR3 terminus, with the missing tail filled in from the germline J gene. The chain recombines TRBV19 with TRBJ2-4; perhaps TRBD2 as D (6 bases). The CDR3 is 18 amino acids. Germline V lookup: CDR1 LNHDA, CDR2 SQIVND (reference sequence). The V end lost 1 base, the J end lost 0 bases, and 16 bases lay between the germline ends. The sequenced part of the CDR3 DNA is TGTGCCAGTAGTATAGGATGGCGGGGTCGTTTAGCCAAAAACATT. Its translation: CASSIGWRGRLAKNI. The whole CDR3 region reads CASSIGWRGRLAKNIQYF.

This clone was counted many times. The sequenced CDR3 bases are TGTGCCAGCGCCGGGACAGGGAGCACTGAA. This sequence encodes CASAGTGSTE. The entire CDR3 reads CASAGTGSTEAFF. The rearrangement joins TRBV19 to TRBJ1-1, with 9 bases identical to TRBD1. The observed sequence ends 3 residues before the CDR3 terminus, with the missing tail filled in from the germline J gene. J was trimmed by 4 bases and V by 9 bases; bases with no gene match: 6. In germline, CDR1 is LNHDA, CDR2 SQIVND (reference sequence). There are 13 residues in the CDR3.

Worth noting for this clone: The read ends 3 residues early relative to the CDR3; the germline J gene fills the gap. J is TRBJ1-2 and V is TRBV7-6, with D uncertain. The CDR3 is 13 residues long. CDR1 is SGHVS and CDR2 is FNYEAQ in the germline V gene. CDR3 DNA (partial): TGTGCCAGCAGCCTTCTAGCGCCAGATACC. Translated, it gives CASSLLAPDT. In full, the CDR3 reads CASSLLAPDTYTF.

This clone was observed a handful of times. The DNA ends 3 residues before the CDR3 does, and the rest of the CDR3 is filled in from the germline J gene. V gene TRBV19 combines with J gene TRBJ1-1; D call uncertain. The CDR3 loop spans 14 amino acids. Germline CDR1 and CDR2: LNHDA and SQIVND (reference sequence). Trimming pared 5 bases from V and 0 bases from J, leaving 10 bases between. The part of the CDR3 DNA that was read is TGTGCCAGTAGTTGGGTAGCCATGAACACTGAA. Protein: CASSWVAMNTE. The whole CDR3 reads CASSWVAMNTEAFF.

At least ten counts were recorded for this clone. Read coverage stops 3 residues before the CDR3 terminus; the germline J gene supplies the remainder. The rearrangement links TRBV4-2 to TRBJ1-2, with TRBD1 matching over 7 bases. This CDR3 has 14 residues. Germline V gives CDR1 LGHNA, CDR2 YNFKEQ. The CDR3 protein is CASSEAGGSYGYTF. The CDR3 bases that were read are TGTGCCAGCAGCGAGGCAGGGGGAAGTTACGGC.

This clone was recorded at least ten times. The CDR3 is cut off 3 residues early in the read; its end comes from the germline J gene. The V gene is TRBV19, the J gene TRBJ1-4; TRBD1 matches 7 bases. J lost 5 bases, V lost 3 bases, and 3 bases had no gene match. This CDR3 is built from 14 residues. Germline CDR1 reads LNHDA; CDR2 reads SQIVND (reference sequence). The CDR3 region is CASSIYRGNEKLFF. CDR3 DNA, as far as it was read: TGTGCCAGTAGTATTTACAGGGGAAATGAAAAA.

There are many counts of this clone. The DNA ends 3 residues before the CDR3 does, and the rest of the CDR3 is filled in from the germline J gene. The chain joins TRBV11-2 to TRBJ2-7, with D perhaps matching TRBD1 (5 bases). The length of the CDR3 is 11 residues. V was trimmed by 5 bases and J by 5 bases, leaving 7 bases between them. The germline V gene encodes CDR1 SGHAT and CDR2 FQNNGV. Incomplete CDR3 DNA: TGTGCCAGCAGCAGGGGCAACGAG. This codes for CASSRGNE. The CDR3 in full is CASSRGNEQYF.

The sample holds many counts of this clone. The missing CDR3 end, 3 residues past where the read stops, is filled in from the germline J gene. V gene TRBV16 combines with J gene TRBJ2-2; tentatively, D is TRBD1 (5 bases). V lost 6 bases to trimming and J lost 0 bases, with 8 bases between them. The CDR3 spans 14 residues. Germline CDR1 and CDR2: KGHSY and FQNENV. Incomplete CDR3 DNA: TGTGCCAGCAGACAGGCAGCGAACACCGGGGAG. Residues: CASRQAANTGE. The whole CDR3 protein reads CASRQAANTGELFF.

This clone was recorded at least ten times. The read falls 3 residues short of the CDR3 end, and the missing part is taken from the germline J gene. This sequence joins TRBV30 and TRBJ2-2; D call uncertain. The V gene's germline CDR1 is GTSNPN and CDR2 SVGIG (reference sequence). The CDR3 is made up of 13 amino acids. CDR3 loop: CAWSASDGLRLFF. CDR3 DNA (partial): TGTGCCTGGAGTGCCTCTGATGGGCTGAGG.

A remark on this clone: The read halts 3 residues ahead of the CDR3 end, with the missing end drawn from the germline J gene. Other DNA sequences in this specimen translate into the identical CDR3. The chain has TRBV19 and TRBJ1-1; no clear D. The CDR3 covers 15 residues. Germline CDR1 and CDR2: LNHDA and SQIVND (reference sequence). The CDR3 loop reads CASSIGPGSSYEAFF. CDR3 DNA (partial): TGTGCCAGTAGTATAGGGCCGGGGAGCTCCTACGAG. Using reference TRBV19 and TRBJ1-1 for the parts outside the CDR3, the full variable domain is DGGITQSPKYLFRKEGQNVTLSCEQNLNHDAMYWYRQDPGQGLRLIYYSQIVNDFQKGDIAEGYSVSREKKESFPLTVTSAQKNPTAFYLCASSIGPGSSYEAFFGQGTRLTVV.

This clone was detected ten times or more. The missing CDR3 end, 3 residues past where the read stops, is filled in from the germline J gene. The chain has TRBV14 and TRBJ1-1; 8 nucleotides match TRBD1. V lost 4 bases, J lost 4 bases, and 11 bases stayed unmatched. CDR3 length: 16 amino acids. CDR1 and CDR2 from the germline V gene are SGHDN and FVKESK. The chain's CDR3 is CASSPLQAGGGTEAFF. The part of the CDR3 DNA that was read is TGTGCCAGCAGCCCCCTTCAGGCAGGGGGCGGCACTGAA.

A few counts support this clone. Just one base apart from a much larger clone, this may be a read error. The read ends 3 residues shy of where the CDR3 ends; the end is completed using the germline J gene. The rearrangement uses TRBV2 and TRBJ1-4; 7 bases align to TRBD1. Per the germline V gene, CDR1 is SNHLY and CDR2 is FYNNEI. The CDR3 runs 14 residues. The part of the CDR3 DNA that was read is TGTGCCGGTAACAGGGGACGGATGGATTCACCA. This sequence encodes CAGNRGRMDSP. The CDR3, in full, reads CAGNRGRMDSPLFF.